The rows below give T cell receptor beta chains drawn from one sample of a study of T cells after yellow fever vaccination. TCRdb reprocessed the 5' RACE reads via MiXCR and lists one record per CDR3 protein. The sample includes about 75,000 distinct CDR3 sequences, around 7.9% of them seen just once. The sample in question was CD8+ T cells sorted from PBMCs, obtained 10 to 11 days after the first yellow fever vaccination. The receptors shown here come from a man between 18 and 35 years old who received the YFV17D yellow fever vaccine. CDR3s include the opening cysteine and the closing phenylalanine or tryptophan. A D gene is named only where the DNA matches it firmly.

d_call	v_call	j_call	cdr3_aa
.	TRBV12-3/TRBV12-4	TRBJ2-1	CASSPQGLEQFF
.	TRBV4-3	TRBJ1-3	CASSQDSQGIGNTIYF
TRBD1	TRBV6-5	TRBJ1-1	CASSYGGTASTEAFF
.	TRBV5-1	TRBJ2-1	CASSLAEFSYNEQFF
.	TRBV14	TRBJ2-6	CALRASGANVLTF
.	TRBV5-1	TRBJ2-4	CASSILGAGGDIQYF
.	TRBV7-9	TRBJ1-3	CASSRRSGSGNTIYF
TRBD1	TRBV20-1	TRBJ1-2	CSARVGTGENYGYTF
.	TRBV15	TRBJ2-7	CATSREVGPSAYYEQYF
.	TRBV2	TRBJ2-3	CASSDGGRSTDTQYF
.	TRBV27	TRBJ2-5	CASSLGAGTAKETQYF
.	TRBV12-3/TRBV12-4	TRBJ1-5	CASSFGEGPNQPQHF
TRBD2	TRBV10-3	TRBJ2-7	CAISGGLADNYAEQYF
.	TRBV5-1	TRBJ2-5	CASSWAGETQYF
TRBD1	TRBV19	TRBJ2-7	CASCPGQGGEQYF
.	TRBV7-2	TRBJ2-7	CASSLSGGTYEQYF
TRBD2	TRBV12-3/TRBV12-4	TRBJ2-1	CASSPSGVSGGFEQFF
TRBD1	TRBV10-3	TRBJ2-3	CAISESRFDRGQEGDTQYF
TRBD2	TRBV6-1	TRBJ2-5	CASSPWGGGETQYF
.	TRBV7-8	TRBJ2-7	CASSLDLGPVYEQYF
.	TRBV7-8	TRBJ2-3	CASSLEVGARTDTQYF
.	TRBV7-6	TRBJ2-3	CASSLDVRGEDTQYF
.	TRBV20-1	TRBJ2-3	CSARIGWGTDTQYF
TRBD1	TRBV18	TRBJ1-5	CASSPAYRGPNQPQHF
.	TRBV20-1	TRBJ2-2	CSARDRGGIGELFF
.	TRBV7-2	TRBJ2-1	CASSLGRLAEQFF
.	TRBV6-1	TRBJ1-4	CASRGAKLAADSEKLFF
TRBD1	TRBV5-1	TRBJ2-1	CASSVRQGSVNEQFF
TRBD1	TRBV6-2/TRBV6-3	TRBJ1-2	CASSYRTGEGYTF
.	TRBV7-6	TRBJ2-7	CASSSTSYEQYF
TRBD1	TRBV11-1	TRBJ2-7	CASSLMGQGYEQYF
.	TRBV3-1	TRBJ2-1	CACCQAQDNLISYNEQFF
.	TRBV12-3/TRBV12-4	TRBJ2-3	CASGGVWGSTDTQYF
TRBD1	TRBV29-1	TRBJ2-1	CSVLGQGYEQFF
.	TRBV7-9	TRBJ2-7	CASSPGSTYEQYF
.	TRBV7-9	TRBJ2-4	CASSFQGRGGKNIQYF
.	TRBV12-3/TRBV12-4	TRBJ1-5	CASSPVRLLPQHF
TRBD2	TRBV27	TRBJ2-1	CASSLQGLYLVGEQFF
.	TRBV5-1	TRBJ2-6	CASSLALTGGHSGANVLTF
.	TRBV6-5	TRBJ1-1	CASRPDRNTEAFF